One TCR beta chain is described in this entry. Its target is not known. Using its own MiXCR run on the 5' RACE reads, TCRdb lists one record per CDR3 protein. The sample shows about 140,000 distinct CDR3 sequences, around 15% of them seen only once. This sample was included in a study of T-cell memory formation after mild COVID-19. Overall study: TCR clusters were mostly donor specific.

Whole-study findings and limits: CD4+ contracting clones were mainly CM and EM; CD8+ ones, EMRA. Certain responding clones were present in pre-infection memory, suggesting participation of cross-reactive memory. Clones that shrank (day 15 to 85) were balanced CD4/CD8, whereas later expanders leaned CD4+.

The CDR3 loop spans 15 amino acids. V shed 5 bases and J 3 bases; nucleotides not matched to a gene: 10. Per the germline V gene, CDR1 is SGHRS and CDR2 is YFSETQ. The chain combines TRBV5-1 with TRBJ2-7; 8 nucleotides align to TRBD2. Sequencing input: PBMCs or a T cell subset sorted from them (not recorded which). This sequence originates from an adult woman who had mild COVID-19 (a few samples of this study predate the infection). Cell type and time point are not known. This CDR3 reads CASSVFAGGGYEQYF. The CDR3 region has the DNA TGCGCCAGCAGTGTCTTTGCGGGAGGCGGCTACGAGCAGTACTTC. The complete variable domain, with remaining parts taken from reference TRBV5-1 and TRBJ2-7, reads KAGVTQTPRYLIKTRGQQVTLSCSPISGHRSVSWYQQTPGQGLQFLFEYFSETQRNKGNFPGRFSGRQFSNSRSEMNVSTLELGDSALYLCASSVFAGGGYEQYFGPGTRLTVT.